Sequencing of this T cell receptor beta chain was carried out in a study of identical twins. The germline V gene has CDR1 SGHRS and CDR2 YFSETQ. This CDR3 is built from 18 residues. V was pared by 0 bases and J by 2 bases, with 11 bases of the junction left unmatched. Template switching supplied a universal primer site; unique molecular identifiers were carried on the cDNA. Each CDR3 protein is one row after TCRdb ran MiXCR on the 5' RACE reads. The sample holds 600,000 to 800,000 distinct CDR3 sequences; 21% are singletons and the top ten take approximately 4.3%. The sample was also reused in another study, on T cells expressing NK-cell markers. That paper notes: The share of CD8+ T cells held by dominant NKG2C+ clonotypes was 1.0-7.0% in about 6 donors. Several donors' CD3+CD56-NKG2C+ cells were dominated by the same clonotypes.

The material sequenced was PBMCs. This clonotype was sampled from a young woman in good health. The rearrangement uses TRBV5-1 and TRBJ2-3; TRBD2 aligns across 8 bases. As DNA, the CDR3 is TGCGCCAGCAGCTTGGGGCGGGAGGCCTCATGGACCACAGATACGCAGTATTTT. Translation: CASSLGREASWTTDTQYF.